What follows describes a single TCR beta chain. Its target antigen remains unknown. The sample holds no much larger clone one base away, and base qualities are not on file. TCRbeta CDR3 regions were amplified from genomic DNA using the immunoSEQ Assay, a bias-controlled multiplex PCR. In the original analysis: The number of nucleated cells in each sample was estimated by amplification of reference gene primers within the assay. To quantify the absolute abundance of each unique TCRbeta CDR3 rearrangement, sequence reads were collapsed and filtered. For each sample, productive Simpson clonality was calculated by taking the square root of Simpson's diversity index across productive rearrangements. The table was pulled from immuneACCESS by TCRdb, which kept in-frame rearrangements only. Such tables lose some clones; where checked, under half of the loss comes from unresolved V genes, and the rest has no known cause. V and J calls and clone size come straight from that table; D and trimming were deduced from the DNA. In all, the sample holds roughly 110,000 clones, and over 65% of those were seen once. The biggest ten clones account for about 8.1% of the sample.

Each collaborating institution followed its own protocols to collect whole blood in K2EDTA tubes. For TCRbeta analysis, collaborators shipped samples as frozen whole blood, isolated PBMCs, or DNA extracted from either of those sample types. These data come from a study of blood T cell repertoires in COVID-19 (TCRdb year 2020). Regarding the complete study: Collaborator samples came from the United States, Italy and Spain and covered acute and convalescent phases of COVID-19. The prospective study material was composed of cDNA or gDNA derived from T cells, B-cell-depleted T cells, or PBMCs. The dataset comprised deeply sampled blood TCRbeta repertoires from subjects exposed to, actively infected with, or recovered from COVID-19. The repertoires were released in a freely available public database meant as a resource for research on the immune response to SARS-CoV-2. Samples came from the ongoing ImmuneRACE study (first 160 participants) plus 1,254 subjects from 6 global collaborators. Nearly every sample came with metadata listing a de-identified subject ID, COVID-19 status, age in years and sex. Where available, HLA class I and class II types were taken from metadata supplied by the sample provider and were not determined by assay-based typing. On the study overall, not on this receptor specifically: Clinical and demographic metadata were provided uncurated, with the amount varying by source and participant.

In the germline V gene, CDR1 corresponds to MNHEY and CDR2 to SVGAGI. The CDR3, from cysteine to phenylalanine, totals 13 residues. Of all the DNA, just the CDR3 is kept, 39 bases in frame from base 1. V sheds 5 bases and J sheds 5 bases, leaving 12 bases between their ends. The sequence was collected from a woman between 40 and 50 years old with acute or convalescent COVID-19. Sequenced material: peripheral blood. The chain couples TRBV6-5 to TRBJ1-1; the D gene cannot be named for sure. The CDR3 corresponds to CASSKTPRTEAFF. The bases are TGTGCCAGCAGTAAGACCCCGAGGACTGAAGCTTTCTTT.